This passage covers 2 T cell receptor beta chains from one sample sequenced in a study of T cell changes during pregnancy in multiple sclerosis. Libraries were prepared by immunoSEQ multiplex PCR; TCRdb keeps only in-frame clonotypes and omits some of them. The sample holds 35,000 to 45,000 clones; roughly nine tenths are singletons and the top ten take around 0.6%. Sequencing used CD4+ T cells from peripheral blood mononuclear cells, obtained in the first trimester of pregnancy. The receptor source for this set is a female donor with multiple sclerosis, enrolled in a pregnancy study.

The V gene is TRBV27, the J gene TRBJ2-1; 11 nucleotides agree with TRBD2. CDR3 length: 15 residues. The V segment lost 3 bases and the J segment 6 bases; nucleotides outside the gene matches: 4. The germline V gene has CDR1 MNHEY and CDR2 SMNVEV (reference sequence). The CDR3: CASSLTSGNSNEQFF. CDR3 bases: TGTGCCAGCAGTTTGACTAGCGGGAACAGCAATGAGCAGTTCTTC.

The chain is built from TRBV9 and TRBJ2-5, with D possibly being TRBD2 (6 bases). This CDR3 is 16 amino acids long. In germline, CDR1 is SGDLS, CDR2 YYNGEE. Trimming pared 0 bases from V and 1 base from J, leaving 13 bases between. CDR3 nucleotides: TGTGCCAGCAGCGTAGGCGGAGTAGCGGCCCAAGAGACCCAGTACTTC. Protein product: CASSVGGVAAQETQYF. Combining the CDR3 with reference TRBV9 and TRBJ2-5 gives the whole variable domain DSGVTQTPKHLITATGQRVTLRCSPRSGDLSVYWYQQSLDQGLQFLIQYYNGEERAKGNILERFSAQQFPDLHSELNLSSLELGDSALYFCASSVGGVAAQETQYFGPGTRLLVL.